A selection of T cell receptor beta chains follows, all from one sample in a study of early T cells in non-severe SARS-CoV-2 infection. MiXCR, run by TCRdb on the 5' RACE reads, gives a single entry per CDR3 protein. The repertoire holds almost 45,000 distinct CDR3 sequences, roughly 6.2% seen once, with 9.5% to 15% in the top ten. Sequenced material: whole blood. Every receptor here comes from an adult who was a healthcare worker with PCR-confirmed SARS-CoV-2 infection or an uninfected control (not recorded which). Both conserved end residues are part of each CDR3. Each record gives: clone size, V gene, J gene, D gene, CDR3 DNA, CDR3 protein. A D gene is named only where the DNA matches it firmly. Clone size is shown for a subset of rows, as once, few, many or a class of expanded clone.

many	TRBV19	TRBJ2-1	TRBD2	TGTGCCAGTAGTCCTAGCGGGGGGGCCGCCTACAATGAGCAGTTCTTC	CASSPSGGAAYNEQFF
many	TRBV6-5	TRBJ1-2	TRBD1	TGTGCCAGCAGTTACTTGACAGGGTCTCGCGGCTACACCTTC	CASSYLTGSRGYTF
.	TRBV12-2	TRBJ2-6	.	TGTGCAAGTCGCCCCACGGCCAACGTCCTGACTTTC	CASRPTANVLTF
many	TRBV11-2	TRBJ2-1	.	TGTGCCAGCAGCTTGGAGGGGGGGGAGCAGTTCTTC	CASSLEGGEQFF
many	TRBV6-4	TRBJ2-5	TRBD1	TGTGCCAGCAGTGAAACCGGGACAGGGGGCGAGACCCAGTACTTC	CASSETGTGGETQYF
many	TRBV12-3/TRBV12-4	TRBJ1-2	.	TGTGCCAGCAGGATACAGGAGCCGGGGGGCTATGGCTACACCTTC	CASRIQEPGGYGYTF
few	TRBV29-1	TRBJ2-2	.	TGCAGCGCCGCAGGGGTGTCCGGGGAGCTGTTTTTT	CSAAGVSGELFF
.	TRBV7-9	TRBJ1-1	.	TGTGCCAGCAGCCACGGGGAGGGTGTCACTGAAGCTTTCTTT	CASSHGEGVTEAFF
.	TRBV7-9	TRBJ2-2	.	TGTGCCAGCAGCTTAGGGGGTCTGGGCACCGGGGAGCTGTTTTTT	CASSLGGLGTGELFF
.	TRBV20-1	TRBJ2-7	.	TGCAGTGCGGGCCAGGGTTCAAATGGGCAGTACTTC	CSAGQGSNGQYF
many	TRBV3-1	TRBJ2-7	TRBD1	TGTGCCAGCAGCCACCCGACAGGGGGCGAATACGAGCAGTACTTC	CASSHPTGGEYEQYF
few	TRBV7-8	TRBJ2-3	TRBD2	TGTGCCAGCCCCCCCGGGGAGGGGCATGAAAGCGCAGATACGCAGTATTTT	CASPPGEGHESADTQYF
many	TRBV5-5	TRBJ1-2	.	TGTGCCAGCAGCTTGACGGACTCCTATGGCTACACCTTC	CASSLTDSYGYTF
medium-sized	TRBV19	TRBJ2-1	.	TGTGCCAGTATCCAACCAAGGGACGGGAACAATGAGCAGTTCTTC	CASIQPRDGNNEQFF
many	TRBV7-6	TRBJ2-2	.	TGTGCCAGCAGCTTATCTCCGTACGGAGCCGGGGAGCTGTTTTTT	CASSLSPYGAGELFF
many	TRBV6-2/TRBV6-3	TRBJ2-7	.	TGTGCCAGCATCCATCGTGGAGGGAACTACGAGCAGTACTTC	CASIHRGGNYEQYF
many	TRBV27	TRBJ2-1	.	TGTGCCAGCAGTCTAAGCCATCCCTCCTACAATGAGCAGTTCTTC	CASSLSHPSYNEQFF
many	TRBV19	TRBJ2-7	TRBD2	TGTGCCAGCGGTCCTAGCGGGGGGGCTTACGAGCAGTACTTC	CASGPSGGAYEQYF
many	TRBV20-1	TRBJ1-1	.	TGCAGTGCGGCGGATCTAGGGGGAACTGAAGCTTTCTTT	CSAADLGGTEAFF
few	TRBV27	TRBJ1-5	TRBD1	TGTGCCAGCAGTTATACAGGGGGCGGAGGTCAGCCCCAGCATTTT	CASSYTGGGGQPQHF
.	TRBV20-1	TRBJ2-3	.	TGCAGTGCTCCCCCCGGTCTAGCCGTAGATACGCAGTATTTT	CSAPPGLAVDTQYF
few	TRBV2	TRBJ2-3	.	TGTGCCAGCAGCCAAGGGCTGGGGGGCGGCGCAGATACGCAGTATTTT	CASSQGLGGGADTQYF